One T cell receptor beta chain is described in this entry. It has no known antigen specificity. Per-base qualities were not stored, and no clone one base away is much larger. The CDR3 regions of human TCRbeta chains were analyzed by immunosequencing. Per the source publication's procedure: TCRs in the repertoires were compared against a reference library of SARS-CoV-2-specific TCRs that had been generated with the MIRA antigen-specificity platform. Breadth meant the fraction of unique TCRs that were SARS-CoV-2-associated, whereas depth meant the fraction of total T cells that were SARS-CoV-2-associated. Using the MIRA data, each spike-specific TCR was mapped to the spike region that the TCR reacts to and placed in a CD4 or CD8 class. Log10-transformed breadth and depth values were compared by one-way ANOVA with Sidak's multiple comparisons tests. In TCRdb, the immuneACCESS table is reduced to in-frame sequences with V and J assigned. These tables do not hold every clone; where another copy was compared, an unresolved V gene accounts for under half, and the others remain unexplained. The V and J calls and the clone size are those of that table, but D and trimming were determined from the DNA. The sample profile shows about 120,000 clones; roughly 88% of them were found once. Approximately 6.6% of the sample is taken by the ten largest.

The time point label here, explained by the study, means: baseline before first vaccination. Vaccinee samples were obtained from the UK trials COV001 and COV002, which included a single-blind randomized controlled phase 2/3 trial of AZD1222 (ChAdOx1 nCoV-19) in healthy adults. Trial participant PBMC samples were collected at day 0 and day 28 after the second dose for TCRbeta chain sequencing. The sample originates from a study of T cell responses to AZD1222 COVID-19 vaccine (dated by TCRdb to about 2021). Describing the broader study: Because spike-specific TCR depth and breadth did not differ between the two schedules, AZD1222 recipients who got a second dose at roughly 4 weeks were pooled with those who got a second dose at roughly 12 weeks. A total of 233 trial participants underwent TCR sequencing, of whom about 210 received two doses of AZD1222 and some 26 received two doses of the MenACWY control vaccine. Trial participants were enrolled by age into 18-55, 56-69 and 70-plus year subgroups, with roughly 150, 30 and 60 TCR-sequenced participants respectively.

The CDR3 starts with the cysteine, ends with the phenylalanine, and has 15 residues. The kept DNA is CDR3 alone, 45 bases in frame from the first base. The V end loses 2 bases and the J end loses 4 bases, and a stretch of 14 bases separates them. Looking up the germline V gene (reference sequence) yields CDR1 MNHNY and CDR2 SVGAGI. The research as a whole found: Because no day 14 peak-response samples were available, the repertoires could be characterized only after the peak T cell response. Participants were mostly white British and included more females than males, and it was suggested by the authors that clonal diversity may have been underestimated. In the small 56-69-year group, the increase in depth fell short of significance, most likely because of low power. The vaccine-associated CD4 TCRs covered the entire spike protein, and the dominant responses fell in regions 160-218 and 743-854. Reportedly, almost half of the unique spike-specific TCRs recognized epitopes lying outside the regions that are mutated in the B.1.351 and B.1.1.7 variants. Conclusions about previously exposed vaccinees are limited because only a handful of AZD1222 recipients were SARS-CoV-2 seropositive at baseline. Spike-specific TCR breadth and depth rose significantly after two AZD1222 doses compared with day 0 and with MenACWY recipients.

Here the chain combines TRBV6-6 and TRBJ1-2, with no D gene named confidently. The TCR originated in an adult in good health. The specimen comprised peripheral blood, sampled on day 0 of AZD1222 vaccination. At the DNA level, the sequence is TGTGCCAGCAGTTACGTGGCGCAACCGCCCTATGGCTACACCTTC. This yields the protein CASSYVAQPPYGYTF.